This T cell receptor (beta chain) derives from a study of Ad26.COV2.S vaccination and SARS-CoV-2 variants (dated by TCRdb to about 2021). About the investigation overall: Donors in the vaccine arm were drawn from COV1001, a multicentre, randomized, double-blind, placebo-controlled phase I-IIa trial testing Ad26.COV2.S in healthy adults. Ad26.COV2.S was administered intramuscularly at 5 x 10^10 or 1 x 10^11 viral particles, either as a single shot or as two shots given 56 days apart. TCRbeta repertoire sequencing served as the tool for gauging how specific and how broad the SARS-CoV-2-reactive T cell receptors were following Ad26.COV2.S vaccination. A total of approximately 30 samples were included in the TCR-sequenced set, comprising roughly 19 Ad26.COV2.S vaccine recipients, 5 placebo recipients and 8 SARS-CoV-2 convalescent individuals. Participants in the trial were split at random into five groups of five each, receiving low-dose or high-dose Ad26.COV2.S once or twice, or else placebo on both occasions. Investigators remained blinded to trial group allocation during experiments and outcome assessment.

Interpreted using the paper, the treatment or condition label stands for: some 20 received Ad26.COV2.S at low or high dose, single or two shots; several received placebo; per-sample allocation not given. Repertoires of vaccine and placebo recipients were sequenced from samples taken on day 63 after the first injection. Between 29 July and 7 August 2020, Cohort 1b enrolled about two dozen adults aged 18-55 years at one site in Boston, USA. Ad26.COV2.S consisted of a replication-incompetent adenovirus type 26 vector by which a prefusion-stabilized SARS-CoV-2 spike protein from the original Wuhan strain was expressed. The immunoSEQ Assay was the method used to sequence TCRbeta CDR3 regions. After extraction, genomic DNA underwent amplification by bias-controlled multiplex PCR, followed by high-throughput sequencing. The paper's processing steps were these. To quantify the absolute abundance of each unique TCRbeta CDR3 region, sequences were collapsed and filtered. T cell fraction was estimated by normalizing TCRbeta template counts to usable DNA, which was measured by amplifying reference genes present in all nucleated cells. Repertoire TCRs were annotated as SARS-CoV-2-specific when V gene, CDR3 amino acid sequence and J gene were exactly matched to a known reactive TCR set. The reference SARS-CoV-2 TCR set came from MIRA and was filtered for enrichment in COVID-19-positive ImmuneCODE repertoires, removing public or cross-reactive TCRs. Based on the MIRA antigens, annotated TCRs were further analysed at the level of specific ORF or position within ORF. Breadth was defined as annotated unique rearrangements over total unique productive rearrangements; depth was the summed frequency of those rearrangements. TCR breadth was compared between groups using two-sided Wilcoxon rank-sum tests. TCRdb mirrors the immuneACCESS table, restricted to in-frame sequences. Some clones are absent from its copies; in checked studies, under half trace to an unresolved V gene, and the reason for the others is unknown. V and J calls and clone size are as listed in that table; D and trimming were resolved from the DNA. Counted in this sample were 440,000 or so clones; about 88% of them appeared once. Of the sample, around 1.8% is held by the ten largest clones.

What the authors observed across the whole study: Comparable non-spike TCR breadth was observed between vaccine and placebo recipients, consistent with only spike being contained in the vaccine. After vaccination, substantial breadth of spike-specific CD8+ and CD4+ T cell responses was reported. Spike-specific TCR breadth was higher in Ad26.COV2.S recipients than in placebo recipients (P = 0.0014). The authors noted that the TCR breadth and depth analyses may have underestimated total T cell responses. The study lacked the statistical power to compare responses across vaccine doses or regimens.

For this clone: Its binding antigen is unknown. No base-level quality is on record; no much larger clone is a single base apart.

This TCR derives from a person between 18 and 60 years old who received the Ad26.COV2.S COVID-19 vaccine or a placebo. Sequences were derived from peripheral blood, sampled in a trial of Ad26.COV2.S vaccine versus placebo.

The sequenced DNA is TGTGCCAGCAGCCCCGGGACGTCGACCTACGAGCAGTACTTC. The encoded protein is CASSPGTSTYEQYF. The chain is made from TRBV11-3 and TRBJ2-7; the D call is possibly TRBD1 or TRBD2, each sharing 5 bases. The CDR3 spans 14 residues, from the cysteine through the phenylalanine. The DNA shown is the 42-base CDR3, in frame from base 1. V is pared back by 5 bases and J by 2 bases, with 13 bases lying between the germline termini. The germline V gene supplies CDR1 SGHNT and CDR2 YENEEA.